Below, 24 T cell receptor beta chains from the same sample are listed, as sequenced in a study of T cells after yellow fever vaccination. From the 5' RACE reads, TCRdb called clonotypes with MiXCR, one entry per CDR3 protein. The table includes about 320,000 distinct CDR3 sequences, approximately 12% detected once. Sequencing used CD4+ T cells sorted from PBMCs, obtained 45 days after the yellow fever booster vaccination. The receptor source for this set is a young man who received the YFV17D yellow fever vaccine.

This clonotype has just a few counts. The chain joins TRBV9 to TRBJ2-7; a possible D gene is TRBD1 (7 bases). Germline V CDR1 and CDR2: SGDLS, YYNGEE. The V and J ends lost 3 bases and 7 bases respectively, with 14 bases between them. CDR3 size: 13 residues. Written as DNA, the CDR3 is TGTGCCAGCAGCGCGAGACAGGGAGGAGAGCAGTACTTC. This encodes CASSARQGGEQYF. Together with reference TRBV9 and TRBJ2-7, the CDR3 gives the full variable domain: DSGVTQTPKHLITATGQRVTLRCSPRSGDLSVYWYQQSLDQGLQFLIQYYNGEERAKGNILERFSAQQFPDLHSELNLSSLELGDSALYFCASSARQGGEQYFGPGTRLTVT.

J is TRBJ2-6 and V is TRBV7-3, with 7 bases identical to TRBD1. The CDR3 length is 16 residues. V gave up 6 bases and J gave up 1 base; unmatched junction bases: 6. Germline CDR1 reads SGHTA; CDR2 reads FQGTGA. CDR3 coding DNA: TGTGCCAGCAGTAGACAGGGTCTTTCTGGGGCCAACGTCCTGACTTTC. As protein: CASSRQGLSGANVLTF.

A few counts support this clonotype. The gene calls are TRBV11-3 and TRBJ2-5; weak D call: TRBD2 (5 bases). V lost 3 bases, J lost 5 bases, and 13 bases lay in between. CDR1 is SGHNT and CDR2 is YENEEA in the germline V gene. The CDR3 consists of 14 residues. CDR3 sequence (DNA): TGTGCCAGCAGCTTTGGGCGGGTCGTGGAGACCCAGTACTTC. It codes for CASSFGRVVETQYF.

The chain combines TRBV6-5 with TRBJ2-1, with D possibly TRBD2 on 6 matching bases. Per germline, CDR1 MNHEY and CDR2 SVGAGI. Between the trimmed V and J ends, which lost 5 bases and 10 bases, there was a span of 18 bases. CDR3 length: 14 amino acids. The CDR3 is CASSKLAALNEQFF. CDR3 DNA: TGTGCCAGCAGTAAACTAGCTGCGTTAAACGAGCAGTTCTTC.

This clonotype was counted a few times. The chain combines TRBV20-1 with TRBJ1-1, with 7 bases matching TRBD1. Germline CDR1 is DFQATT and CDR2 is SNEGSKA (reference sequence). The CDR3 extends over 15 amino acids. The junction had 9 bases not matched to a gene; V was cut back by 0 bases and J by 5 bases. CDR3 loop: CSARDKAGGETEAFF. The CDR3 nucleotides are TGCAGTGCTAGAGATAAGGCAGGGGGGGAGACTGAAGCTTTCTTT.

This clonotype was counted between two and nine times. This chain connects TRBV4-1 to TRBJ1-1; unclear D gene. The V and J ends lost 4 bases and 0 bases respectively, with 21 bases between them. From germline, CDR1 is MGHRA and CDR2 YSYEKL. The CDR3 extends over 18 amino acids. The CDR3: CASSPLPSGRGLNTEAFF. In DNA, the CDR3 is TGCGCCAGCAGCCCACTCCCCTCAGGCCGGGGTTTGAACACTGAAGCTTTCTTT.

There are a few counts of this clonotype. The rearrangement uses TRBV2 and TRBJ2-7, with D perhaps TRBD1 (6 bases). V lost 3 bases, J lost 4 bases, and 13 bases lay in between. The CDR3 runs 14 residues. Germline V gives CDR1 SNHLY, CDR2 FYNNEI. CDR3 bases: TGTGCCAGCAGTGACCCCCGGGACATGTACGAGCAGTACTTC. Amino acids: CASSDPRDMYEQYF.

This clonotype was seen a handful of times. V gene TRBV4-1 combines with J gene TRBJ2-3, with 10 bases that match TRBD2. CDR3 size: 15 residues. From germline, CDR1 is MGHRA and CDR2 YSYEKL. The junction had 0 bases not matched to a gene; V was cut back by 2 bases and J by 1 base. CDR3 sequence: CASSQLAGGTDTQYF. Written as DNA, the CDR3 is TGCGCCAGCAGCCAACTAGCGGGAGGCACAGATACGCAGTATTTT.

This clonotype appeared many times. DNA of the CDR3: TGCGCCAGCAGCCCCGGGACAGGGGGTCCCTACGAGCAGTACTTC. It encodes CASSPGTGGPYEQYF. V and J are TRBV5-1 and TRBJ2-7; 11 nucleotides line up with TRBD1. CDR3 length: 15 residues. Germline V CDR1 and CDR2: SGHRS, YFSETQ. The V gene end was trimmed by 4 bases and the J gene end by 2 bases; junction bases not matched to a gene: 5.

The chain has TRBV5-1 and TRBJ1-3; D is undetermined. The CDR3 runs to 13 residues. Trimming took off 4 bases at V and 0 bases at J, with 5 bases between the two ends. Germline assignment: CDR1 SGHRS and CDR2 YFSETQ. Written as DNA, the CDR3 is TGCGCCAGCAGCGCGACCTCTGGAAACACCATATATTTT. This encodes CASSATSGNTIYF.

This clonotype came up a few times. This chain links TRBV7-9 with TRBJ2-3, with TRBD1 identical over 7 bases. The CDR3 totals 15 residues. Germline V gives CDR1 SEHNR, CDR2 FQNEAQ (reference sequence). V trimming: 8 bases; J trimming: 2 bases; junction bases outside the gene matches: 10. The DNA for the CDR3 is TGTGCCAGCCACATAGGTGGGACAGACACAGATACGCAGTATTTT. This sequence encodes CASHIGGTDTDTQYF.

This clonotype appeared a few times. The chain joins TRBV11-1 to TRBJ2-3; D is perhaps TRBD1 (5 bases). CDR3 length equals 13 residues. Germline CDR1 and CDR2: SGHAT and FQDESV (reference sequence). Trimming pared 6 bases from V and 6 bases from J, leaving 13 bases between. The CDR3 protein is CASRGVVRDTQYF. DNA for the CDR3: TGTGCCAGCAGAGGGGTGGTAAGGGATACGCAGTATTTT.

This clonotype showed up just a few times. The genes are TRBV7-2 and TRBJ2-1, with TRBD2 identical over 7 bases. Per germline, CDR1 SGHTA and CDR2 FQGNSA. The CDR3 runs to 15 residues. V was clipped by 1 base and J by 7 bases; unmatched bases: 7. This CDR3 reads CASSLVAGVWNEQFF. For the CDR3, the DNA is TGTGCCAGCAGCTTAGTGGCGGGGGTCTGGAATGAGCAGTTCTTC. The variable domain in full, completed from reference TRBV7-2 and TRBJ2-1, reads GAGVSQSPSNKVTEKGKDVELRCDPISGHTALYWYRQSLGQGLEFLIYFQGNSAPDKSGLPSDRFSAERTGGSVSTLTIQRTQQEDSAVYLCASSLVAGVWNEQFFGPGTRLTVL.

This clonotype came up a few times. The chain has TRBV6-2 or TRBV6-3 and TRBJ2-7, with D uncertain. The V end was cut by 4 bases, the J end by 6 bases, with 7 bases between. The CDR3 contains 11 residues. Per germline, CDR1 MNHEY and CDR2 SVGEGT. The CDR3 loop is CASSFGPEQYV. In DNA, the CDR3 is TGTGCCAGCAGTTTCGGGCCCGAGCAGTACGTC.

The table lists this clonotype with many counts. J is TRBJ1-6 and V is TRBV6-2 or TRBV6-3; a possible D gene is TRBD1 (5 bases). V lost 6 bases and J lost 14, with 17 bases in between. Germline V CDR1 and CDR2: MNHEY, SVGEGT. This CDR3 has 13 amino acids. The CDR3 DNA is TGTGCCAGCAGACCGGACATGCGTCTGACCCTCCACTTT. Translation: CASRPDMRLTLHF.

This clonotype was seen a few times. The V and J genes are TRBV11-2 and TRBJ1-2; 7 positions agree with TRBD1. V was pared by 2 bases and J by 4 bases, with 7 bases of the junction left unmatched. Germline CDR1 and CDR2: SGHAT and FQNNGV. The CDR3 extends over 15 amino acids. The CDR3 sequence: CASSLSDSGGYGYTF. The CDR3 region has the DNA TGTGCCAGCAGCTTATCGGATTCAGGGGGCTATGGCTACACCTTC.

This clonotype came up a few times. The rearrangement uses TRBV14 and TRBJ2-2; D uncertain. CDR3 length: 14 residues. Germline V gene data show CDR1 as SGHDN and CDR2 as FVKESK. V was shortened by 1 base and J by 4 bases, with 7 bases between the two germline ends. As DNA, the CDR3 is TGTGCCAGCAGCCAAGTTGTCGGCACCGGGGAGCTGTTTTTT. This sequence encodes CASSQVVGTGELFF.

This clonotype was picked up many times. CDR3 coding DNA: TGTGCCAGCAGTTACCCGGGGGGGCGTCAACGGTTCTTC. It encodes CASSYPGGRQRFF. The chain is built from TRBV28 and TRBJ2-1, with 8 bases fitting TRBD2. Per the germline V gene, CDR1 is MDHEN and CDR2 is SYDVKM. Germline trimming cut 4 bases from V and 15 bases from J; bases unmatched to any gene: 11. This CDR3 has 13 residues.

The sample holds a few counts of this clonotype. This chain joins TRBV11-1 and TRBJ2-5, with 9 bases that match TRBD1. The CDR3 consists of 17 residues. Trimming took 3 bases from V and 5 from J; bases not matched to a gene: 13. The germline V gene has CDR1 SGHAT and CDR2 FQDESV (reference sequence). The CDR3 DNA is TGTGCCAGCAGCTTCCAGGACAGGGGAAGGATCGGGGAGACCCAGTACTTC. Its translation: CASSFQDRGRIGETQYF.

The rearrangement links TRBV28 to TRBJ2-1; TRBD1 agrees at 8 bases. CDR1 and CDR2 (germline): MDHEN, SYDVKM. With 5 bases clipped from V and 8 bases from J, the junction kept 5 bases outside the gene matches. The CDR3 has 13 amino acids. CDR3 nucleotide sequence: TGTGCCAGCAGTATCAGGGGGCCGGATGAGCAGTTCTTC. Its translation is CASSIRGPDEQFF.

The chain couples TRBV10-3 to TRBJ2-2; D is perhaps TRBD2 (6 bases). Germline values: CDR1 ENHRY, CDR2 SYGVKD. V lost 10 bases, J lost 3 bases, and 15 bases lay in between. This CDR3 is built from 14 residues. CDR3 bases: TGTGCCACTGCGGGAACCGTTTACACCGGGGAGCTGTTTTTT. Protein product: CATAGTVYTGELFF.

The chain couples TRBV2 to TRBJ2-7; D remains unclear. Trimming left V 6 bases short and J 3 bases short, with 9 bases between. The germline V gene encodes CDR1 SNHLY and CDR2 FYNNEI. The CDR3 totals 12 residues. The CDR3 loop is CASRDLFYEQYF. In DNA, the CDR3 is TGTGCCAGCAGGGACCTTTTCTACGAGCAGTACTTC.

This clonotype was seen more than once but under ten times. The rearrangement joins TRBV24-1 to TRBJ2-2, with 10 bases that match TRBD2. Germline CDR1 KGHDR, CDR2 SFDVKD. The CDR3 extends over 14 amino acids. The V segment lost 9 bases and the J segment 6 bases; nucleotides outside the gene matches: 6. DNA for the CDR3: TGTGCCACCGGCTCTAGCGGGGGTTCCGGGGAGCTGTTTTTT. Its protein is CATGSSGGSGELFF.

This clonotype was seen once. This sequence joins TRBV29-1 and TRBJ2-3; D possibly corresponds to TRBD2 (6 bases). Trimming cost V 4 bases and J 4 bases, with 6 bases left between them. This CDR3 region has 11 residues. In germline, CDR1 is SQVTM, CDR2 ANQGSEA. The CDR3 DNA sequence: TGCAGCGTTGGGGAGGCAGATACGCAGTATTTT. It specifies CSVGEADTQYF.